The rows below give T cell receptor beta chains drawn from one sample of a study of breast tumors, draining lymph nodes, adjacent tissues. TCRdb itself ran the multiplex PCR reads through MiXCR, one entry per CDR3 protein. Here the sample spans more than 100,000 distinct CDR3 sequences, about 22% being singletons. Sequencing was carried out using axillary lymph node tissue. These receptors were obtained from a female donor with breast cancer. Some clones in this sample may be carry-over from other donors' samples. CDR3s include the opening cysteine and the closing phenylalanine or tryptophan. A D gene is named only where the DNA matches it firmly. Clone sizes are shown as once, few, many or a size class.

D gene,V gene,clone size,J gene,CDR3 protein,CDR3 DNA
-,TRBV7-9,many,TRBJ2-5,CASSLVGSSNEGETQYF,TGTGCCAGCAGCTTAGTGGGGAGTAGTAATGAGGGAGAGACCCAGTACTTC
TRBD2,TRBV29-1,few,TRBJ2-7,CSVEVAGASEQYF,TGCAGCGTTGAAGTAGCGGGAGCGTCGGAGCAGTACTTC
-,TRBV10-3,many,TRBJ2-2,CAITDTGELFF,TGTGCCATCACGGACACCGGGGAGCTGTTTTTT
-,TRBV20-1,many,TRBJ1-4,CSARETGQEKLFF,TGCAGTGCTAGAGAGACAGGTCAAGAAAAACTGTTTTTT
TRBD2,TRBV2,many,TRBJ2-3,CASRRLGTSGLRGTDTQYF,TGTGCCAGCAGACGGTTGGGGACTAGCGGGTTACGTGGCACAGATACGCAGTATTTT
-,TRBV12-3/TRBV12-4,many,TRBJ2-6,CASSPVSRGTGISGANVLTF,TGTGCCAGCAGCCCCGTTTCTCGGGGGACCGGCATCTCTGGGGCCAACGTCCTGACTTTC
-,TRBV6-2/TRBV6-3,many,TRBJ2-7,CASSYSWGSYEQYF,TGTGCCAGCAGTTACTCGTGGGGTTCCTACGAGCAGTACTTC
-,TRBV6-1,few,TRBJ2-4,CASSEIPGSDIQYF,TGTGCCAGCAGTGAGATACCGGGGTCCGACATTCAGTACTTC
-,TRBV10-2,many,TRBJ2-3,CATSGGPTDTQYF,TGCGCCACCTCAGGGGGGCCCACAGATACGCAGTATTTT
TRBD2,TRBV4-1,many,TRBJ2-2,CASSQVPISSGGSYPGELFF,TGCGCCAGCAGCCAAGTTCCCATTTCAAGCGGGGGTTCGTACCCCGGGGAGCTGTTTTTT